The clone carrying this T cell receptor (beta chain) appeared a few times. The target antigen is unknown. This sample was included in a study of identical twins. Study-wide results and caveats: Invariant MAIT and iNKT cells may have partly biased zero-insertion analyses. Less excess twin sharing appeared in beta out-of-frame sequences. Reduced insertions were recorded for abundant cord blood beta clonotypes, with no such pattern in memory repertoires.

V shed 4 bases and J shed 5 bases, with 12 bases lying between them. CDR3 size: 14 residues. Germline assignment: CDR1 SGHVS and CDR2 FQNEAQ. The cDNA had a unique molecular identifier and a template-switch universal primer site. TCRdb re-called the 5' RACE reads through MiXCR, storing one row per CDR3 protein. The sample has around 450,000 distinct CDR3 sequences, approximately 15% seen once; the top ten hold 0.4% to 0.55%. These data were likewise used in another study, on yellow fever vaccine responses in identical twins.

The sample consisted of CD4+ T cells sorted from blood. The clonotype comes from a woman aged 18-29 years in good health. The gene calls are TRBV7-8 and TRBJ1-5; D gene unclear. The CDR3 reads CASSSLDRDQPQHF. In DNA form, the CDR3 reads TGTGCCAGCAGCTCCCTGGATCGGGATCAGCCCCAGCATTTT. The full variable domain, its missing parts supplied by reference TRBV7-8 and TRBJ1-5, is GAGVSQSPRYKVAKRGQDVALRCDPISGHVSLFWYQQALGQGPEFLTYFQNEAQLDKSGLPSDRFFAERPEGSVSTLKIQRTQQEDSAVYLCASSSLDRDQPQHFGDGTRLSIL.